The 22 T cell receptor beta chains listed next were all sequenced from one sample in a study of shared clonotypes between healthy human individuals. Clones were sequenced by immunoSEQ multiplex PCR, and TCRdb holds only the in-frame ones, with some missing. The sample records 550,000 to 600,000 clones, roughly 98% being singletons. Positive CCR7 selection of CD45RO-negative cells yielded the naive CD8 cells, and terminally differentiated effector memory CD45RA+ cells were excluded. Source material: naive CD8+ T cells sorted from blood. These receptors were obtained from a man under 40 in good health.

This rearrangement joins TRBV27 to TRBJ2-1; D remains ambiguous. CDR3 length: 12 residues. V was cut by 11 bases and J by 7 bases, with 15 bases left in between. CDR1 is MNHEY and CDR2 is SMNVEV in the germline V gene (reference sequence). CDR3 protein: CAVTTRLNEQFF. The CDR3, as DNA: TGTGCCGTCACTACCCGTTTGAATGAGCAGTTCTTC.

The V gene is TRBV6-1, the J gene TRBJ2-7; TRBD1 agrees at 12 bases. The V gene end was trimmed by 6 bases and the J gene end by 2 bases; junction bases not matched to a gene: 5. CDR1 is MNHNS and CDR2 is SASEGT in the germline V gene. The CDR3 contains 15 residues. The CDR3, as DNA: TGTGCCAGCAGAACCGGGACAGGGGGCACCTACGAGCAGTACTTC. Translating gives CASRTGTGGTYEQYF.

V gene TRBV28 combines with J gene TRBJ2-3; 8 positions agree with TRBD1. The length of the CDR3 is 15 residues. V was pared by 7 bases and J by 4 bases, with 10 bases of the junction left unmatched. CDR1 and CDR2 (germline): MDHEN, SYDVKM. The CDR3: CASTTDRAPADTQYF. The DNA for the CDR3 is TGTGCCAGCACCACGGACAGGGCCCCGGCAGATACGCAGTATTTT. Full variable domain (remainder filled in from reference TRBV28 and TRBJ2-3): DVKVTQSSRYLVKRTGEKVFLECVQDMDHENMFWYRQDPGLGLRLIYFSYDVKMKEKGDIPEGYSVSREKKERFSLILESASTNQTSMYLCASTTDRAPADTQYFGPGTRLTVL.

This clone appeared once. V and J are TRBV4-1 and TRBJ1-1; D is unresolved. The germline V gene encodes CDR1 MGHRA and CDR2 YSYEKL. V was cut by 0 bases and J by 5 bases, with 10 bases left in between. The CDR3 loop spans 14 amino acids. CDR3 in amino acids: CASSQETSGTEAFF. CDR3 in DNA: TGCGCCAGCAGCCAAGAGACCAGCGGGACTGAAGCTTTCTTT.

CDR3 nucleotides: TGCAGCGTGTCGTGGACAGGGGTTAACACCGGGGAGCTGTTTTTT. Translating it yields CSVSWTGVNTGELFF. The chain carries TRBV29-1 and TRBJ2-2, with 9 bases lining up with TRBD1. The CDR3 totals 15 residues. The germline V gene encodes CDR1 SQVTM and CDR2 ANQGSEA. V lost 6 bases to trimming and J lost 2 bases; unmatched junction nucleotides: 7.

The V call is TRBV11-1, the J call TRBJ2-4; D possibly uses TRBD1 or TRBD2 (5 bases each). The CDR3 extends over 13 amino acids. Germline assignment: CDR1 SGHAT and CDR2 FQDESV (reference sequence). V dropped 5 bases and J dropped 5 bases, with 10 bases sitting between them. The CDR3: CASSRGEQNIQYF. CDR3 coding DNA: TGTGCCAGCAGCAGGGGAGAACAAAACATTCAGTACTTC.

The gene calls are TRBV5-4 and TRBJ2-7; D is tentatively TRBD1 or TRBD2 (5 bases each). The CDR3 extends over 14 amino acids. Germline V gene data show CDR1 as SGHNT and CDR2 as YYREEE (reference sequence). V dropped 0 bases and J dropped 2 bases, with 9 bases sitting between them. The CDR3 spells CASSLGDRAYEQYF. The CDR3, as DNA: TGTGCCAGCAGCTTGGGGGACCGAGCCTACGAGCAGTACTTC.

J is TRBJ2-7 and V is TRBV6-6; a possible D gene is TRBD2 (6 bases). This CDR3 spans 16 amino acids. Trimming removed 7 bases from V and 0 bases from J, with 19 bases in between. Germline V lookup: CDR1 MNHNY, CDR2 SVGAGI (reference sequence). CDR3 sequence reads: CASNNPPGSNSYEQYF. For the CDR3, the DNA is TGTGCCAGCAACAATCCCCCCGGGAGTAACTCCTACGAGCAGTACTTC.

The chain uses TRBV7-3 and TRBJ2-3; 15 bases fit TRBD2. The CDR3 consists of 17 residues. Germline CDR1 is SGHTA and CDR2 is FQGTGA. The trim removed 5 bases at V and 4 bases at J, leaving 7 bases unmatched. CDR3 loop: CASSKEGLAGGADTQYF. DNA for the CDR3: TGTGCCAGCAGCAAGGAGGGACTAGCGGGAGGTGCAGATACGCAGTATTTT.

The V gene is TRBV5-5, the J gene TRBJ1-1; 7 bases match TRBD1. The J segment lost 1 base and the V segment lost 0 bases, leaving 3 bases of the junction unmatched. The CDR3 contains 15 residues. CDR1 is SGHKS, CDR2 YYEKEE, per germline (reference sequence). CDR3 residues: CASSLGRGTNTEAFF. The CDR3 coding sequence is TGTGCCAGCAGCTTGGGCAGGGGGACGAACACTGAAGCTTTCTTT.

The chain employs TRBV28 and TRBJ2-1, with 8 bases aligning to TRBD2. CDR1 is MDHEN, CDR2 SYDVKM, per germline. The CDR3 consists of 18 residues. The V and J ends lost 1 base and 9 bases, in that order; junction bases with no gene match: 17. The CDR3 DNA reads TGTGCCAGCAGTTTATATCCGAGCGGGAGCCCCCAGGTGGGTGAGCAGTTCTTC. This translates into CASSLYPSGSPQVGEQFF.

This chain uses TRBV7-9 with TRBJ1-5; D unresolved. Germline CDR1 is SEHNR and CDR2 is FQNEAQ (reference sequence). CDR3 length: 12 residues. Deletions cut 6 bases from V and 9 bases from J, with 12 bases between. CDR3 amino acids: CASREGPGPQHF. CDR3 nucleotide sequence: TGTGCCAGCAGGGAAGGCCCAGGGCCCCAGCATTTT.

The chain is built from TRBV7-6 and TRBJ2-1, with D tentatively TRBD2 (5 bases). The germline V and J ends were trimmed by 10 bases and 9 bases, with 16 bases remaining between them. The CDR3 contains 12 residues. Germline V gene sequence: CDR1 SGHVS, CDR2 FNYEAQ. The CDR3 reads CATSGPSVEQFF. DNA of the CDR3: TGTGCCACAAGCGGACCTTCCGTTGAGCAGTTCTTC.

This chain uses TRBV28 with TRBJ2-7; D unresolved. V lost 3 bases and J lost 4, with 7 bases in between. The CDR3 loop spans 12 amino acids. Germline V CDR1 and CDR2: MDHEN, SYDVKM. DNA for the CDR3: TGTGCCAGCAGTTTTAAGTTTTACGAGCAGTACTTC. Amino acids: CASSFKFYEQYF.

This sequence joins TRBV28 and TRBJ2-1, with D tentatively TRBD2 (5 bases). This CDR3 spans 15 amino acids. Per germline, CDR1 MDHEN and CDR2 SYDVKM. The ends were cut back, 7 bases at V and 0 bases at J, with 13 bases in the middle. Here the CDR3 DNA reads TGTGCCAGCACCGCATCGGCGGGCTCCTACAATGAGCAGTTCTTC. Protein sequence: CASTASAGSYNEQFF. The full variable domain, its missing parts supplied by reference TRBV28 and TRBJ2-1, is DVKVTQSSRYLVKRTGEKVFLECVQDMDHENMFWYRQDPGLGLRLIYFSYDVKMKEKGDIPEGYSVSREKKERFSLILESASTNQTSMYLCASTASAGSYNEQFFGPGTRLTVL.

The CDR3: CASSLVASGRNEQFF. CDR3 bases: TGTGCCAGCAGCTTAGTAGCTAGCGGGCGGAATGAGCAGTTCTTC. This chain joins TRBV7-2 and TRBJ2-1; 8 bases fit TRBD2. The CDR3 runs to 15 residues. From germline, CDR1 is SGHTA and CDR2 FQGNSA. The ends lost 1 base at V and 7 bases at J; junction bases unmatched: 6.

V and J are TRBV11-2 and TRBJ2-7; 10 bases fit TRBD1. V lost 2 bases and J lost 7; bases outside the gene matches: 8. The CDR3 has 15 amino acids. Germline V gene lookup returns CDR1 SGHAT and CDR2 FQNNGV. CDR3: CASSLSLTGGGEQYF. The CDR3 DNA sequence: TGTGCCAGCAGCTTATCTTTGACAGGGGGCGGGGAGCAGTACTTC.

This sequence joins TRBV15 and TRBJ2-5, with 8 bases that match TRBD1. V lost 2 bases to trimming and J lost 0 bases; unmatched junction nucleotides: 5. The CDR3 runs 16 residues. The germline V gene encodes CDR1 LNHNV and CDR2 YYDKDF (reference sequence). In DNA form, the CDR3 reads TGTGCCACCAGCAGACCGGGACAGGCGTACCAAGAGACCCAGTACTTC. The encoded protein is CATSRPGQAYQETQYF.

This clone came up once. The chain carries TRBV7-2 and TRBJ2-1, with D hard to call. This CDR3 region has 12 residues. Germline V lookup: CDR1 SGHTA, CDR2 FQGNSA. The V end was cut by 7 bases, the J end by 6 bases, with 10 bases between. CDR3 bases: TGTGCCAGCAAGTGGGAACGCAATGAGCAGTTCTTC. It encodes CASKWERNEQFF.

This clone was observed a single time. The genes are TRBV6-5 and TRBJ1-4; no clear D gene. The CDR3 totals 15 residues. V lost 6 bases to trimming and J lost 0 bases, with 11 bases between them. CDR1 and CDR2 from the germline V gene are MNHEY and SVGAGI. The CDR3 nucleotides read TGTGCCAGCAGCATTCAGGAAGCAACTAATGAAAAACTGTTTTTT. This encodes CASSIQEATNEKLFF.

This sequence joins TRBV11-2 and TRBJ2-2; TRBD1 might be the D (6 bases). V lost 4 bases and J 7 bases, leaving 25 bases between the germline ends. The CDR3 spans 18 residues. CDR1 and CDR2 from the germline V gene are SGHAT and FQNNGV. The CDR3 sequence is CASSSPLGTRLEDGELFF. The CDR3 DNA reads as TGTGCCAGCAGCTCCCCTTTGGGGACACGCCTTGAGGACGGGGAGCTGTTTTTT.

This chain joins TRBV7-6 and TRBJ2-7, with 7 bases lining up with TRBD1. V lost 4 bases and J lost 5; bases outside the gene matches: 5. CDR1 and CDR2 (germline): SGHVS, FNYEAQ. The length of the CDR3 is 13 residues. CDR3 in DNA: TGTGCCAGCAGCTCCGGGACAGTCCACGAGCAGTACTTC. Its translation is CASSSGTVHEQYF.